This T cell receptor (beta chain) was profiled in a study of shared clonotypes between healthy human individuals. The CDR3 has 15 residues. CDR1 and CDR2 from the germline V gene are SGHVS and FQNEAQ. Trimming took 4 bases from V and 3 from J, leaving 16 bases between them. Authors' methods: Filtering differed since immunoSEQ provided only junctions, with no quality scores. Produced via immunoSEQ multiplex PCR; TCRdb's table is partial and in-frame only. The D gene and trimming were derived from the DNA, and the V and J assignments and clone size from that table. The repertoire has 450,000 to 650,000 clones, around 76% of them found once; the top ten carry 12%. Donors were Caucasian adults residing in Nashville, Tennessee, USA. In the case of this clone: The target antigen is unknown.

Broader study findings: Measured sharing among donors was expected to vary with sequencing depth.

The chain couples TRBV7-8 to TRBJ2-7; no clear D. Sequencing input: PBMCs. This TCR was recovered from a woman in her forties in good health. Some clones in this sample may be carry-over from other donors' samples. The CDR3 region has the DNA TGTGCCAGCAGCTCCACGAGGTCCGGTAGCTACGAGCAGTACTTC. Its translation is CASSSTRSGSYEQYF.